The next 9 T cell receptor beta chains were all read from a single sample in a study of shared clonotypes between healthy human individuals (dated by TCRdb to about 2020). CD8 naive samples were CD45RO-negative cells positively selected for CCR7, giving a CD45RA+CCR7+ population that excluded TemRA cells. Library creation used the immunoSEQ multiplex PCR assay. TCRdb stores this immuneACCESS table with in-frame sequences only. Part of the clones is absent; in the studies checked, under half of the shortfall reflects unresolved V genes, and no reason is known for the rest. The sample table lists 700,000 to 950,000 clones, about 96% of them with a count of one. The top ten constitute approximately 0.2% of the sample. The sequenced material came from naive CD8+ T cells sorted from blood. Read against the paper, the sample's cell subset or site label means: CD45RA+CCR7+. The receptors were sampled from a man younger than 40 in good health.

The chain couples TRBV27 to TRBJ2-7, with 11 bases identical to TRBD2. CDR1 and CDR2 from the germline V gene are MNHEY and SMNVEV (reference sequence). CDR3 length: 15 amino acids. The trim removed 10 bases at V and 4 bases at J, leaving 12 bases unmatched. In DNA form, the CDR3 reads TGTGCCACTCACGCCGCCGGGACTAGCGGTTACGAGCAGTACTTC. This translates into CATHAAGTSGYEQYF.

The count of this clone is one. CDR3 bases: TGTGCCAGCTCACCACCGAGCGACAGGGAAGACTATGGCTACACCTTC. Translating gives CASSPPSDREDYGYTF. V is TRBV18 and J is TRBJ1-2, with 7 bases matching TRBD1. The CDR3 has 16 residues. Germline trimming cut 0 bases from V and 3 bases from J; bases unmatched to any gene: 7. CDR1 is KGHSH, CDR2 LQKENI, per germline.

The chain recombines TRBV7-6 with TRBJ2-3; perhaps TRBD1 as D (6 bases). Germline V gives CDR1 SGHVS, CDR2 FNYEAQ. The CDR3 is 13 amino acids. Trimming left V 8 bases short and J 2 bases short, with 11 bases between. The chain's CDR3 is CASRDTNTDTQYF. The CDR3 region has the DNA TGTGCCAGCCGGGACACCAACACAGATACGCAGTATTTT.

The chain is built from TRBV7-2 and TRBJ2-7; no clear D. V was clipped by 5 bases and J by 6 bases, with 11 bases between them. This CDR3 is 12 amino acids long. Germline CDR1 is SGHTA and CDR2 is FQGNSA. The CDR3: CASSRGSAEQYF. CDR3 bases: TGTGCCAGCAGCCGCGGATCAGCCGAGCAGTACTTC.

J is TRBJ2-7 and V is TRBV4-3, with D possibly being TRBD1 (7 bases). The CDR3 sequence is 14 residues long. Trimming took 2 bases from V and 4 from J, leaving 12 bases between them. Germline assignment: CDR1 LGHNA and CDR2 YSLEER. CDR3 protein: CASSQLQGRYEQYF. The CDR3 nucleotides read TGCGCCAGCAGCCAACTACAGGGGAGGTACGAGCAGTACTTC.

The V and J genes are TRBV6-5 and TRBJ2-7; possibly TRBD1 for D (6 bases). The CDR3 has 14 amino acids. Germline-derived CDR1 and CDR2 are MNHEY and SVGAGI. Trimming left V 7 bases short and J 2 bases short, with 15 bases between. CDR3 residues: CASKGQRIAYEQYF. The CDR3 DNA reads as TGTGCCAGCAAAGGACAGCGAATTGCCTACGAGCAGTACTTC.

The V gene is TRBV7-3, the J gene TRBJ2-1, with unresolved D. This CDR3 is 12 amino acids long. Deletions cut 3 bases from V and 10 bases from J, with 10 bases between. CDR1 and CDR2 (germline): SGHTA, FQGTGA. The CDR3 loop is CASSFSGREQFF. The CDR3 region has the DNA TGTGCCAGCAGCTTCTCGGGCCGAGAGCAGTTCTTC.

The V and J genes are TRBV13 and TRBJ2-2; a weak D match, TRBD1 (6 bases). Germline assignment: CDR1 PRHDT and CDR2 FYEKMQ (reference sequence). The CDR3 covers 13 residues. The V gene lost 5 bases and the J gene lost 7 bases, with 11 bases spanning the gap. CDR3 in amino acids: CASSIQGNGELFF. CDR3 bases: TGTGCCAGCAGCATACAGGGCAACGGGGAGCTGTTTTTT.

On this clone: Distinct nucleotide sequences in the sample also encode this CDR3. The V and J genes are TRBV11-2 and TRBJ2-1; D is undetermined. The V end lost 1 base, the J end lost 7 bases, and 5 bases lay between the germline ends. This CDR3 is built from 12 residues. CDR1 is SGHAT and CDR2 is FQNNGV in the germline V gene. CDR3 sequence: CASSLGPNEQFF. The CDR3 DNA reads TGTGCCAGCAGCTTAGGTCCAAATGAGCAGTTCTTC.